This is a list of T cell receptor beta chains from one sample in a study of CD8+ T cells in alopecia areata. The assay was immunoSEQ multiplex PCR, and TCRdb's table has in-frame clones only and misses some. The table lists around 70,000 clones, over 25% of them singletons. Sequencing used CD8+ T cells sorted from blood, obtained at week 4, from a patient treated with tofacitinib. These receptors all stem from a human donor with alopecia areata. Each CDR3 is given with its conserved first and last residue. The D gene is left open where the match is weak. For some rows the clone size is stated as once, few or many, or as a class when expanded; others skip it.

CDR3aa: CSLGGNTQYF; CDR3nt: TGCAGCCTTGGGGGCAATACGCAGTATTTT; d_gene: .; j_gene: TRBJ2-3; v_gene: TRBV29-1; abundance: few
CDR3aa: CSAVLAGVGEQFF; CDR3nt: TGCAGCGCCGTACTAGCGGGAGTTGGTGAGCAGTTCTTC; d_gene: TRBD2; j_gene: TRBJ2-1; v_gene: TRBV29-1; abundance: .
CDR3aa: CASSEYGTQETQYF; CDR3nt: TGTGCCAGCAGTGAATACGGGACCCAAGAGACCCAGTACTTC; d_gene: .; j_gene: TRBJ2-5; v_gene: TRBV2; abundance: .
CDR3aa: CASSLLGQGYNEQFF; CDR3nt: TGTGCCAGCAGTTTGCTGGGGCAGGGTTACAATGAGCAGTTCTTC; d_gene: .; j_gene: TRBJ2-1; v_gene: TRBV6-5; abundance: .
CDR3aa: CAWSVDSLSYEQYF; CDR3nt: TGTGCCTGGAGTGTGGACAGCCTCTCCTACGAGCAGTACTTC; d_gene: .; j_gene: TRBJ2-7; v_gene: TRBV30; abundance: few
CDR3aa: CASSPLLNAAYGYTF; CDR3nt: TGTGCCAGCAGCCCGCTATTAAACGCAGCGTATGGCTACACCTTC; d_gene: .; j_gene: TRBJ1-2; v_gene: TRBV7-9; abundance: many
CDR3aa: CASNEDRSYEQYF; CDR3nt: TGTGCCAGTAATGAGGACCGCTCCTACGAGCAGTACTTC; d_gene: .; j_gene: TRBJ2-7; v_gene: TRBV19; abundance: .
CDR3aa: CASSFDGISSGANVLTF; CDR3nt: TGTGCCAGCAGCTTTGACGGGATAAGCTCTGGGGCCAACGTCCTGACTTTC; d_gene: .; j_gene: TRBJ2-6; v_gene: TRBV7-9; abundance: .
CDR3aa: CASSSLRKDIQYF; CDR3nt: TGTGCCAGCAGCTCCCTCCGGAAGGACATTCAGTACTTC; d_gene: .; j_gene: TRBJ2-4; v_gene: TRBV7-9; abundance: .
CDR3aa: CASSSQRAQEQFF; CDR3nt: TGTGCCAGCAGTTCCCAGCGGGCCCAGGAGCAGTTCTTC; d_gene: .; j_gene: TRBJ2-1; v_gene: TRBV27; abundance: .
CDR3aa: CSTGQGAGNEQFF; CDR3nt: TGCAGCACAGGGCAGGGGGCGGGCAATGAGCAGTTCTTC; d_gene: TRBD1; j_gene: TRBJ2-1; v_gene: TRBV29-1; abundance: few
CDR3aa: CSVETGISSGAYEQYF; CDR3nt: TGCAGCGTTGAGACAGGGATTAGTAGCGGCGCCTACGAGCAGTACTTC; d_gene: .; j_gene: TRBJ2-7; v_gene: TRBV29-1; abundance: .
CDR3aa: CAWSSDRNTEAFF; CDR3nt: TGTGCCTGGAGTTCGGACAGGAACACTGAAGCTTTCTTT; d_gene: .; j_gene: TRBJ1-1; v_gene: TRBV30; abundance: .
CDR3aa: CASRLAGNEQFF; CDR3nt: TGTGCCAGCCGCCTAGCGGGGAATGAGCAGTTCTTC; d_gene: TRBD2; j_gene: TRBJ2-1; v_gene: TRBV7-9; abundance: .
CDR3aa: CSVRPGGSAYEQYF; CDR3nt: TGCAGCGTCCGGCCCGGGGGCTCAGCCTACGAGCAGTACTTC; d_gene: .; j_gene: TRBJ2-7; v_gene: TRBV29-1; abundance: few
CDR3aa: CASSDTNEQYF; CDR3nt: TGTGCCAGCAGTGATACTAACGAGCAGTACTTC; d_gene: .; j_gene: TRBJ2-7; v_gene: TRBV28; abundance: few
CDR3aa: CASRPAGAGQAGELFF; CDR3nt: TGCGCCAGCAGGCCGGCAGGAGCGGGACAGGCCGGGGAGCTGTTTTTT; d_gene: .; j_gene: TRBJ2-2; v_gene: TRBV5-1; abundance: few
CDR3aa: CSVETGGSYEQYF; CDR3nt: TGCAGCGTTGAAACAGGGGGCTCCTACGAGCAGTACTTC; d_gene: TRBD1; j_gene: TRBJ2-7; v_gene: TRBV29-1; abundance: few
CDR3aa: CASSGTNTDTQYF; CDR3nt: TGTGCCAGTTCGGGGACTAACACAGATACGCAGTATTTT; d_gene: TRBD2; j_gene: TRBJ2-3; v_gene: TRBV27; abundance: many
CDR3aa: CSVEDPSSGSTDTQYF; CDR3nt: TGCAGCGTTGAAGACCCATCCAGCGGCAGCACAGATACGCAGTATTTT; d_gene: .; j_gene: TRBJ2-3; v_gene: TRBV29-1; abundance: .
CDR3aa: CASSLGVLDEQYF; CDR3nt: TGTGCCAGCAGCTTAGGGGTCCTTGACGAGCAGTACTTC; d_gene: .; j_gene: TRBJ2-7; v_gene: TRBV7-3; abundance: .
CDR3aa: CSVGLEGRNQPQHF; CDR3nt: TGCAGCGTTGGTTTGGAGGGGCGTAATCAGCCCCAGCATTTT; d_gene: .; j_gene: TRBJ1-5; v_gene: TRBV29-1; abundance: .
CDR3aa: CASSPRGDTEAFF; CDR3nt: TGTGCCAGCAGCCCTAGAGGGGACACTGAAGCTTTCTTT; d_gene: .; j_gene: TRBJ1-1; v_gene: TRBV13; abundance: few
CDR3aa: CASSLGETEAFF; CDR3nt: TGTGCCAGCAGCTTAGGGGAAACTGAAGCTTTCTTT; d_gene: .; j_gene: TRBJ1-1; v_gene: TRBV11-2; abundance: .
CDR3aa: CASSLFPPGKTDEQFF; CDR3nt: TGTGCCAGCAGCCTGTTCCCGCCAGGGAAAACCGATGAGCAGTTCTTC; d_gene: .; j_gene: TRBJ2-1; v_gene: TRBV11-2; abundance: .
CDR3aa: CASGLGAQPQHF; CDR3nt: TGTGCTAGTGGTTTGGGGGCTCAGCCCCAGCATTTT; d_gene: .; j_gene: TRBJ1-5; v_gene: TRBV12-5; abundance: few
CDR3aa: CSVEGRGRTDTQYF; CDR3nt: TGCAGCGTTGAGGGACGGGGACGCACAGATACGCAGTATTTT; d_gene: .; j_gene: TRBJ2-3; v_gene: TRBV29-1; abundance: .
CDR3aa: CASSQGSGNYEQYF; CDR3nt: TGCGCCAGCAGCCAAGGAAGCGGGAACTACGAGCAGTACTTC; d_gene: TRBD2; j_gene: TRBJ2-7; v_gene: TRBV4-1; abundance: few
CDR3aa: CASSPWTSGPQETQYF; CDR3nt: TGTGCCAGCAGCCCCTGGACTAGCGGACCCCAAGAGACCCAGTACTTC; d_gene: TRBD2; j_gene: TRBJ2-5; v_gene: TRBV7-9; abundance: .
CDR3aa: CAWSPHSSTDTQYF; CDR3nt: TGTGCCTGGAGTCCCCACTCTAGCACAGATACGCAGTATTTT; d_gene: .; j_gene: TRBJ2-3; v_gene: TRBV30; abundance: few
CDR3aa: CSVAALAELYNEQFF; CDR3nt: TGCAGCGTTGCGGCCCTAGCGGAACTGTACAATGAGCAGTTCTTC; d_gene: TRBD2; j_gene: TRBJ2-1; v_gene: TRBV29-1; abundance: .
CDR3aa: CASSHGQGSGNEQYF; CDR3nt: TGTGCCAGCAGCCACGGACAGGGCTCTGGGAACGAGCAGTACTTC; d_gene: TRBD1; j_gene: TRBJ2-7; v_gene: TRBV27; abundance: .
CDR3aa: CASGTPPYEQYF; CDR3nt: TGTGCCAGCGGGACGCCCCCCTACGAGCAGTACTTC; d_gene: .; j_gene: TRBJ2-7; v_gene: TRBV27; abundance: few
CDR3aa: CASSSGYEQYF; CDR3nt: TGTGCCAGCAGCTCGGGCTACGAGCAGTACTTC; d_gene: .; j_gene: TRBJ2-7; v_gene: TRBV9; abundance: .
CDR3aa: CASSGKREGDTGELFF; CDR3nt: TGTGCCAGCAGTGGCAAGCGGGAGGGGGACACCGGGGAGCTGTTTTTT; d_gene: TRBD2; j_gene: TRBJ2-2; v_gene: TRBV6-1; abundance: few
CDR3aa: CSVRWGPDNNEQFF; CDR3nt: TGCAGCGTCCGTTGGGGGCCCGACAACAATGAGCAGTTCTTC; d_gene: .; j_gene: TRBJ2-1; v_gene: TRBV29-1; abundance: .
CDR3aa: CAWSPTDSGANVLTF; CDR3nt: TGTGCCTGGAGTCCAACTGACTCTGGGGCCAACGTCCTGACTTTC; d_gene: .; j_gene: TRBJ2-6; v_gene: TRBV30; abundance: few
CDR3aa: CAWSATGVGNQPQHF; CDR3nt: TGTGCCTGGAGTGCTACAGGGGTGGGCAATCAGCCCCAGCATTTT; d_gene: TRBD1; j_gene: TRBJ1-5; v_gene: TRBV30; abundance: .
CDR3aa: CSVSADGTYEQYF; CDR3nt: TGCAGCGTTAGCGCCGATGGGACCTACGAGCAGTACTTC; d_gene: .; j_gene: TRBJ2-7; v_gene: TRBV29-1; abundance: few
CDR3aa: CASSAGTGGREKLFF; CDR3nt: TGTGCCAGCAGCGCGGGGACAGGCGGTCGGGAAAAACTGTTTTTT; d_gene: TRBD1; j_gene: TRBJ1-4; v_gene: TRBV9; abundance: .
CDR3aa: CSVEGGYWSLGAFF; CDR3nt: TGCAGCGTTGAAGGAGGGTATTGGAGTCTGGGAGCTTTCTTT; d_gene: .; j_gene: TRBJ1-1; v_gene: TRBV29-1; abundance: few
CDR3aa: CASSVAGTTEAFF; CDR3nt: TGTGCCAGCAGCGTGGCCGGGACGACTGAAGCTTTCTTT; d_gene: .; j_gene: TRBJ1-1; v_gene: TRBV9; abundance: .
CDR3aa: CAWNTGTSGSYEQYF; CDR3nt: TGTGCCTGGAATACGGGGACTAGCGGTTCCTACGAGCAGTACTTC; d_gene: TRBD2; j_gene: TRBJ2-7; v_gene: TRBV30; abundance: .
CDR3aa: CARITGVQAEAFF; CDR3nt: TGTGCCAGAATTACAGGGGTTCAAGCTGAAGCTTTCTTT; d_gene: .; j_gene: TRBJ1-1; v_gene: TRBV21-1; abundance: .
CDR3aa: CASSIDRPTENTEAFF; CDR3nt: TGTGCCAGCAGCATCGACAGGCCGACGGAGAACACTGAAGCTTTCTTT; d_gene: .; j_gene: TRBJ1-1; v_gene: TRBV2; abundance: few
CDR3aa: CASSIETGVAYNEQFF; CDR3nt: TGTGCCAGTAGTATAGAGACAGGGGTCGCCTACAATGAGCAGTTCTTC; d_gene: TRBD1; j_gene: TRBJ2-1; v_gene: TRBV19; abundance: few
CDR3aa: CASSSGGELFF; CDR3nt: TGTGCCAGTAGTAGCGGAGGGGAGCTGTTTTTT; d_gene: .; j_gene: TRBJ2-2; v_gene: TRBV19; abundance: few
CDR3aa: CSVLGLAGAETQYF; CDR3nt: TGCAGCGTGCTAGGACTAGCGGGAGCAGAGACCCAGTACTTC; d_gene: TRBD2; j_gene: TRBJ2-5; v_gene: TRBV29-1; abundance: few
CDR3aa: CSVPFGYGYTF; CDR3nt: TGCAGCGTCCCCTTCGGCTATGGCTACACCTTC; d_gene: .; j_gene: TRBJ1-2; v_gene: TRBV29-1; abundance: .